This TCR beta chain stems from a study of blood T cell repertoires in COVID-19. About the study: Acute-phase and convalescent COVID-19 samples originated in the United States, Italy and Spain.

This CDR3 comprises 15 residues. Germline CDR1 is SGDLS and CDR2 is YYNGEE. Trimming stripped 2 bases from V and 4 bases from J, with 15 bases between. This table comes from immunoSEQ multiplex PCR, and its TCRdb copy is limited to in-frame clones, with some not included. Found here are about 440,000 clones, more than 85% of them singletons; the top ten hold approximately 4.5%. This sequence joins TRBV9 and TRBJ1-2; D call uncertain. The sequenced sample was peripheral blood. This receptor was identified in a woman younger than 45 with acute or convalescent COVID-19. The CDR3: CASSVTAPAAYGYTF. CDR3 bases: TGTGCCAGCAGCGTTACAGCTCCCGCCGCCTATGGCTACACCTTC.